This T cell receptor (beta chain) was captured by sequencing in a study of blood T cell repertoires in COVID-19. Here immunoSEQ multiplex PCR was the method, and the copy in TCRdb shows in-frame clones only, minus some. Of some 300,000 clones in the sample, about 90% were seen once. Trimming cost V 3 bases and J 4 bases, with 13 bases left between them. Germline values: CDR1 DFQATT, CDR2 SNEGSKA (reference sequence). The CDR3 runs 14 residues. The sequenced sample was PBMCs or T cells enriched from blood (not recorded which). The chain carries TRBV20-1 and TRBJ2-1, with D hard to call. The origin of this receptor is a woman between 18 and 29 years old with acute COVID-19. CDR3 protein: CSASDLKRYNEQFF. Written as DNA, the CDR3 is TGCAGTGCTAGTGATCTAAAGAGGTACAATGAGCAGTTCTTC.